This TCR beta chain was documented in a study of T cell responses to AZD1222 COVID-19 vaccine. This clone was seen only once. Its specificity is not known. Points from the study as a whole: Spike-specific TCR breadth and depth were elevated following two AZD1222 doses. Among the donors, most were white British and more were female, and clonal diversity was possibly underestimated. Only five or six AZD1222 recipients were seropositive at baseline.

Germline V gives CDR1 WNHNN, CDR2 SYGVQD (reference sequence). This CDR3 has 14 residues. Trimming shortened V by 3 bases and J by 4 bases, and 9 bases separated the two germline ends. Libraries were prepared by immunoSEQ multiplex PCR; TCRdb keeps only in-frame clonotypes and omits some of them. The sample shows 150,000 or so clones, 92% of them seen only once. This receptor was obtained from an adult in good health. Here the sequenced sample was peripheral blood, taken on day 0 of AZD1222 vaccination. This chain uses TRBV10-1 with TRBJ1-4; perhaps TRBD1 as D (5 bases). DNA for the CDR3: TGCGCCAGCAGTGATCGGGACGGTAATGAAAAACTGTTTTTT. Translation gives CASSDRDGNEKLFF.